Included here is one TCR beta chain sequence, with context. Using its own MiXCR run on the RT-PCR reads, TCRdb lists one record per CDR3 protein. The data contain more than 600,000 distinct CDR3 sequences, 13% to 15% of them seen just once; the ten biggest clones take up about 3.6%. Germline assignment: CDR1 SGDLS and CDR2 YYNGEE. The CDR3 consists of 13 residues. V lost 4 bases and J 8 bases, leaving 13 bases between the germline ends. This chain connects TRBV9 to TRBJ2-1; a possible D gene is TRBD2 (7 bases). This TCR was recovered from a female donor in good health, serving as a healthy control. The sample comprised memory CD4+ T cells from blood. The CDR3 loop reads CASSRGAKDEQFF. The CDR3 DNA reads TGTGCCAGCAGCCGGGGGGCCAAGGATGAGCAGTTCTTC.